One and the same sample provided the 32 T cell receptor beta chains below, sequenced in a study of PD-L1 blockade in urothelial cancer. Clones were read by immunoSEQ multiplex PCR, and TCRdb kept only the in-frame ones, dropping some. The sample holds tens of thousands of clones; more than 80% are singletons and the top ten take more than 5.5%. Time point specified: pretreatment peripheral blood. Specimen: PBMCs, collected around atezolizumab (anti-PD-L1) treatment. The receptors derive from a man aged 70-80 years with urothelial cancer.

The chain carries TRBV29-1 and TRBJ1-5; 8 bases match TRBD1. Per the germline V gene, CDR1 is SQVTM and CDR2 is ANQGSEA. The ends lost 8 bases at V and 7 bases at J; junction bases unmatched: 13. This CDR3 contains 14 residues. The CDR3, as DNA: TGCAGCTCAACGCGGGAGACAGGGGACCAGCCCCAGCATTTT. It yields the protein CSSTRETGDQPQHF.

The rearrangement links TRBV4-3 to TRBJ1-1; 9 nucleotides line up with TRBD1. The CDR3 is 16 residues long. Germline V lookup: CDR1 LGHNA, CDR2 YSLEER. The ends lost 4 bases at V and 4 bases at J; junction bases unmatched: 10. The CDR3 nucleotides are TGCGCCAGCAGCCGGGAAAGAACAGGGGGCCTCACTGAAGCTTTCTTT. It codes for CASSRERTGGLTEAFF.

The chain uses TRBV7-2 and TRBJ2-3; D possibly corresponds to TRBD2 (6 bases). The V and J ends lost 2 bases and 2 bases respectively, with 11 bases between them. The CDR3 length is 15 residues. CDR1 and CDR2 from the germline V gene are SGHTA and FQGNSA. In DNA, the CDR3 is TGTGCCAGCAGCTTAAAGGCGGGACCCACAGATACGCAGTATTTT. This encodes CASSLKAGPTDTQYF.

The rearrangement links TRBV5-4 to TRBJ2-7; TRBD2 agrees at 7 bases. The CDR3 contains 14 residues. Germline lookup yields CDR1 SGHNT and CDR2 YYREEE (reference sequence). With V trimmed by 4 bases and J by 0 bases, 4 bases remained unmatched. CDR3 DNA sequence: TGTGCCAGCAGCGTGAGCGGGAACTCCTACGAGCAGTACTTC. Its translation: CASSVSGNSYEQYF.

This chain joins TRBV5-1 and TRBJ2-3; 11 bases line up with TRBD2. CDR3 length equals 14 residues. CDR1 SGHRS and CDR2 YFSETQ come from the germline V gene. Unmatched junction bases numbered 5, after V lost 5 bases and J lost 6 bases. The chain's CDR3 is CASRTSGRADTQYF. In DNA, the CDR3 is TGCGCCAGCAGAACTAGCGGGAGAGCCGATACGCAGTATTTT. The full variable domain, its missing parts supplied by reference TRBV5-1 and TRBJ2-3, is KAGVTQTPRYLIKTRGQQVTLSCSPISGHRSVSWYQQTPGQGLQFLFEYFSETQRNKGNFPGRFSGRQFSNSRSEMNVSTLELGDSALYLCASRTSGRADTQYFGPGTRLTVL.

This chain links TRBV15 with TRBJ2-1; 10 nucleotides match TRBD1. The CDR3 runs to 19 residues. After removal of 3 bases from V and 0 bases from J, the junction contained 11 bases not matched to a gene. Germline CDR1 and CDR2: LNHNV and YYDKDF (reference sequence). The CDR3 region is CATSRGDRGGRGSYNEQFF. CDR3 nucleotides: TGTGCCACCAGCAGGGGGGACAGGGGTGGCAGGGGCTCCTACAATGAGCAGTTCTTC.

The chain couples TRBV6-6 to TRBJ2-1, with 9 bases lining up with TRBD1. The junction had 10 bases not matched to a gene; V was cut back by 5 bases and J by 8 bases. Germline CDR1 is MNHNY and CDR2 is SVGAGI (reference sequence). The CDR3 covers 15 residues. CDR3 DNA: TGTGCCAGCAGTACGGGACAGGGAATATACGATGAGCAGTTCTTC. Translation: CASSTGQGIYDEQFF.

The chain has TRBV27 and TRBJ2-3, with D maybe TRBD2 (7 bases). Germline V gene data show CDR1 as MNHEY and CDR2 as SMNVEV (reference sequence). The CDR3 has 16 residues. The V and J ends lost 6 bases and 1 base respectively, with 17 bases between them. The CDR3 reads CASSLEGRGRTDTQYF. The CDR3 bases are TGTGCCAGCAGCCTAGAAGGGCGGGGGCGCACAGATACGCAGTATTTT.

This clone showed up just once. The chain is built from TRBV9 and TRBJ2-1; tentative D call: TRBD2 (5 bases). This CDR3 has 14 residues. In germline, CDR1 is SGDLS, CDR2 YYNGEE. V was pared by 0 bases and J by 8 bases, with 12 bases between. The CDR3: CASSVGKGVDEQFF. Here the CDR3 DNA reads TGTGCCAGCAGCGTAGGGAAGGGAGTGGATGAGCAGTTCTTC.

V gene TRBV5-8 combines with J gene TRBJ2-2; D unresolved. This CDR3 has 16 amino acids. CDR1 SGHTS and CDR2 YDEGEE come from the germline V gene. With 1 base removed from V and 1 base from J, the gap between germline ends came to 11 bases. The CDR3 DNA sequence: TGTGCCAGCAGCTTGACCCCAGAATTGAACACCGGGGAGCTGTTTTTT. Its translation: CASSLTPELNTGELFF.

The V call is TRBV7-3, the J call TRBJ2-5; TRBD1 agrees at 7 bases. The CDR3 covers 13 residues. CDR1 is SGHTA, CDR2 FQGTGA, per germline. After removal of 5 bases from V and 4 bases from J, the junction contained 4 bases not matched to a gene. The CDR3 bases are TGTGCCAGCAGCCCGGACAGGTCAGAGACCCAGTACTTC. This translates into CASSPDRSETQYF.

The chain links TRBV19 to TRBJ2-1; 11 bases map to TRBD1. The CDR3 is made up of 16 amino acids. V gave up 5 bases and J gave up 9 bases; unmatched junction bases: 12. Germline values: CDR1 LNHDA, CDR2 SQIVND (reference sequence). The CDR3 protein is CASSVTGTGGKGEQFF. The CDR3 region has the DNA TGTGCCAGTAGTGTAACCGGGACAGGGGGAAAGGGTGAGCAGTTCTTC.

The chain couples TRBV5-1 to TRBJ2-3; 8 nucleotides line up with TRBD1. The CDR3 has 14 amino acids. Germline CDR1 and CDR2: SGHRS and YFSETQ. V lost 3 bases and J lost 6; bases outside the gene matches: 6. CDR3 DNA: TGCGCCAGCAGCTCCGGACAGGGAACCGATACGCAGTATTTT. It encodes CASSSGQGTDTQYF.

V gene TRBV2 combines with J gene TRBJ1-1; TRBD1 might be the D (5 bases). The CDR3 totals 14 residues. Trimming removed 5 bases from V and 10 bases from J, with 20 bases in between. Germline lookup yields CDR1 SNHLY and CDR2 FYNNEI. The CDR3 region is CASSLATGTTGAFF. Here the CDR3 DNA reads TGTGCCAGCAGTTTGGCCACCGGGACTACAGGAGCTTTCTTT.

V usage is TRBV6-1 and J usage is TRBJ2-5; D might be TRBD1 (5 bases). Germline CDR1 is MNHNS and CDR2 is SASEGT. Deletions cut 4 bases from V and 4 bases from J, with 13 bases between. CDR3 length equals 14 residues. CDR3 sequence: CASSVGARLETQYF. CDR3 nucleotide sequence: TGTGCCAGCAGTGTTGGGGCGCGGCTAGAGACCCAGTACTTC.

This chain uses TRBV23-1 with TRBJ1-5; TRBD1 agrees at 10 bases. TRBV23-1 is placed among ORFs of uncertain function. There are 15 residues in the CDR3. Germline trimming cut 4 bases from V and 3 bases from J; bases unmatched to any gene: 3. CDR3 in amino acids: CASSPGQGINQPQHF. Written as DNA, the CDR3 is TGCGCCAGCAGTCCGGGACAGGGGATCAATCAGCCCCAGCATTTT.

This clone was counted between two and nine times. The rearrangement joins TRBV6-5 to TRBJ2-6; D perhaps matches TRBD1 (5 bases). CDR3 length: 15 amino acids. V was clipped by 5 bases and J by 0 bases, with 8 bases between them. In germline, CDR1 is MNHEY, CDR2 SVGAGI. In nucleotides, the CDR3 is TGTGCCAGCAGTCTCGACAGCTCTGGGGCCAACGTCCTGACTTTC. It translates to CASSLDSSGANVLTF.

The V gene is TRBV9, the J gene TRBJ2-3, with 10 bases matching TRBD2. Germline trimming cut 4 bases from V and 1 base from J; bases unmatched to any gene: 3. The CDR3 is 15 residues long. Germline lookup yields CDR1 SGDLS and CDR2 YYNGEE. The CDR3 DNA reads TGTGCCAGCAGCCAAGGGACTAGCGGCACAGATACGCAGTATTTT. This translates into CASSQGTSGTDTQYF.

This CDR3 reads CASSPGQGRTEAFF. The CDR3 DNA is TGTGCCAGCTCACCCGGACAGGGACGCACTGAAGCTTTCTTT. The chain couples TRBV18 to TRBJ1-1, with 8 nucleotides matching TRBD1. The CDR3 extends over 14 amino acids. The trim removed 3 bases at V and 4 bases at J, leaving 4 bases unmatched. The germline CDR1 and CDR2 sequences are KGHSH and LQKENI.

The gene calls are TRBV25-1 and TRBJ1-1; perhaps TRBD1 as D (5 bases). CDR1 and CDR2 (germline): MGHDK, SYGVNS. There are 12 residues in the CDR3. Trimming removed 7 bases from V and 6 bases from J, with 12 bases in between. The CDR3 loop reads CASKGPGSEAFF. CDR3 nucleotides: TGTGCCAGCAAGGGGCCAGGCTCTGAAGCTTTCTTT.

This clone has just one count. V usage is TRBV27 and J usage is TRBJ1-2, with TRBD1 matching 7 bases. Germline V CDR1 and CDR2: MNHEY, SMNVEV (reference sequence). The ends lost 2 bases at V and 1 base at J; junction bases unmatched: 7. The CDR3 loop spans 16 amino acids. CDR3: CASSLVPGQFNYGYTF. The CDR3 coding sequence is TGTGCCAGCAGTTTAGTTCCGGGACAGTTTAACTATGGCTACACCTTC.

V gene TRBV11-2 combines with J gene TRBJ1-4; perhaps TRBD1 as D (5 bases). V shed 5 bases and J shed 8 bases, with 15 bases lying between them. This CDR3 region has 14 residues. The germline V gene has CDR1 SGHAT and CDR2 FQNNGV. In nucleotides, the CDR3 is TGTGCCAGCAGCGGTCCCAGGGTAGAGGAAAAACTGTTTTTT. It codes for CASSGPRVEEKLFF. Full variable domain (remainder filled in from reference TRBV11-2 and TRBJ1-4): EAGVAQSPRYKIIEKRQSVAFWCNPISGHATLYWYQQILGQGPKLLIQFQNNGVVDDSQLPKDRFSAERLKGVDSTLKIQPAKLEDSAVYLCASSGPRVEEKLFFGSGTQLSVL.

This chain joins TRBV6-1 and TRBJ1-6, with D tentatively TRBD1 (5 bases). The CDR3 contains 14 residues. V was pared by 7 bases and J by 9 bases, with 16 bases between. CDR1 is MNHNS, CDR2 SASEGT, per germline. DNA of the CDR3: TGTGCCAGCAAGTCGGAGCGGGACGTTTCACCCCTCCACTTT. Encoded protein: CASKSERDVSPLHF.

The V gene is TRBV7-3, the J gene TRBJ1-1, with D possibly being TRBD1 (5 bases). Germline V gene data show CDR1 as SGHTA and CDR2 as FQGTGA. The CDR3 length is 13 residues. Trimming removed 8 bases from V and 7 bases from J, with 17 bases in between. CDR3 loop: CASSLGRHLEAFF. The CDR3 DNA reads as TGTGCCAGCTCGTTGGGGCGACACCTTGAAGCTTTCTTT.

The genes are TRBV7-9 and TRBJ2-7, with D maybe TRBD1 (6 bases). V was cut by 4 bases and J by 2 bases, with 12 bases left in between. CDR1 SEHNR and CDR2 FQNEAQ come from the germline V gene (reference sequence). CDR3 length: 14 amino acids. This CDR3 is CASSSGQRPYEQYF. CDR3 coding DNA: TGTGCCAGCAGCTCCGGACAGAGACCCTACGAGCAGTACTTC.

The chain joins TRBV5-6 to TRBJ2-5, with 9 bases that match TRBD2. The CDR3 has 17 amino acids. Germline V CDR1 and CDR2: SGHDT, YYEEEE. The trim removed 0 bases at V and 5 bases at J, leaving 11 bases unmatched. The CDR3 nucleotides read TGTGCCAGCAGCTTGGAGCCTGGCGGGAGGGCAGCGGAGACCCAGTACTTC. It encodes CASSLEPGGRAAETQYF.

The chain links TRBV4-2 to TRBJ2-2; 11 bases match TRBD2. The CDR3 contains 18 residues. Trimming removed 2 bases from V and 7 bases from J; junction bases left unmatched: 12. Germline-derived CDR1 and CDR2 are LGHNA and YNFKEQ. In DNA form, the CDR3 reads TGTGCCAGCAGCCAATCCTACGAACTAGCGGGAGAGGTCGGGGAGCTGTTTTTT. Translation gives CASSQSYELAGEVGELFF.

This chain uses TRBV6-4 with TRBJ1-1, with D unclear. Trimming shortened V by 6 bases and J by 2 bases, and 10 bases separated the two germline ends. The germline CDR1 and CDR2 sequences are MRHNA and SNTAGT. The CDR3 consists of 13 residues. CDR3 sequence: CASRHTVNTEAFF. The CDR3 coding sequence is TGTGCCAGCAGGCATACAGTTAACACTGAAGCTTTCTTT.

The chain links TRBV6-1 to TRBJ2-5; the match to TRBD1 covers 9 bases. CDR1 and CDR2 (germline): MNHNS, SASEGT. V gave up 2 bases and J gave up 5 bases; unmatched junction bases: 9. The CDR3 is made up of 16 amino acids. In nucleotides, the CDR3 is TGTGCCAGCAGTGAAAGGGGGACAGGGCCGTTGGAGACCCAGTACTTC. Amino acid sequence: CASSERGTGPLETQYF.

The chain carries TRBV7-8 and TRBJ1-1, with D maybe TRBD1 (5 bases). Trimming took 0 bases from V and 4 from J, leaving 12 bases between them. Per the germline V gene, CDR1 is SGHVS and CDR2 is FQNEAQ. The CDR3 extends over 15 amino acids. Here the CDR3 reads CASSLAPREGTEAFF. Here the CDR3 DNA reads TGTGCCAGCAGCTTAGCCCCCAGGGAGGGCACTGAAGCTTTCTTT.

The chain carries TRBV11-2 and TRBJ1-1, with 8 nucleotides matching TRBD1. The ends lost 5 bases at V and 6 bases at J; junction bases unmatched: 8. This CDR3 has 14 residues. The germline CDR1 and CDR2 sequences are SGHAT and FQNNGV. The CDR3 protein is CASSRTDRGAEAFF. CDR3 DNA: TGTGCCAGCAGCCGCACCGACAGGGGCGCTGAAGCTTTCTTT.

The chain has TRBV9 and TRBJ2-3, with 7 nucleotides matching TRBD2. Germline V gene lookup returns CDR1 SGDLS and CDR2 YYNGEE. With 4 bases clipped from V and 4 bases from J, the junction kept 15 bases outside the gene matches. The CDR3 is made up of 17 amino acids. The CDR3 nucleotides read TGTGCCAGCAGCCCCCAGGCTAGCGGATCCGGGGCAGATACGCAGTATTTT. Translated, it gives CASSPQASGSGADTQYF.